This TCR beta chain was recorded in a study of chemoradiotherapy in HPV16-positive cancers. The protocol was immunoSEQ multiplex PCR, while the TCRdb copy is restricted to in-frame clones and leaves out a portion. The sample shows 7,500 to 9,000 clones, about 88% of them seen only once. The specimen was tumor tissue, collected from a patient who underwent chemoradiotherapy. This clonotype originated in a human donor with HPV-associated anogenital cancer.

This CDR3 is CASTFVGGMNTEAFF. CDR3 bases: TGTGCCAGTACCTTCGTCGGGGGGATGAACACTGAAGCTTTCTTT. The V gene is TRBV19, the J gene TRBJ1-1, with a weak D call TRBD1 (5 bases). CDR3 length: 15 residues. V lost 7 bases and J lost 0, with 15 bases in between. Germline CDR1 reads LNHDA; CDR2 reads SQIVND (reference sequence).